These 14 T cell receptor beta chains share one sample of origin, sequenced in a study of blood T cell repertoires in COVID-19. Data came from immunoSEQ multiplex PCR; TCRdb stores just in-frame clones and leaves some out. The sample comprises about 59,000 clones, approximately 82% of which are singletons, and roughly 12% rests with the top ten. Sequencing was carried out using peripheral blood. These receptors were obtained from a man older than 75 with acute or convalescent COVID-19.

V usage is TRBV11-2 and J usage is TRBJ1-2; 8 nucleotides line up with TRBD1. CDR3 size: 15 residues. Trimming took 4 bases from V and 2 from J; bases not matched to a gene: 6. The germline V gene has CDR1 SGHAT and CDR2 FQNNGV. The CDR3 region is CASSYGSGGNYGYTF. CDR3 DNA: TGTGCCAGCAGCTACGGATCAGGGGGCAACTATGGCTACACCTTC.

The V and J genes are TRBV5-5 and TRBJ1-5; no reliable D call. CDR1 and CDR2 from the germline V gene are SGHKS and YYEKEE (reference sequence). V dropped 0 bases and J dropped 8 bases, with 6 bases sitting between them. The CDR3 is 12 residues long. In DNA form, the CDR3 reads TGTGCCAGCAGCTTGGACCGGGAGCCCCAGCATTTT. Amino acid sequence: CASSLDREPQHF.

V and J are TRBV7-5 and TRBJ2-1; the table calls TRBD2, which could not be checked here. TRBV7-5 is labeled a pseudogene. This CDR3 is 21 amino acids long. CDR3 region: CARSLAHVASGFASNLNEQFF. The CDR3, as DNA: TGTGCCAGAAGCTTAGCGCACGTGGCTAGCGGGTTCGCAAGCAATCTCAATGAGCAGTTCTTC.

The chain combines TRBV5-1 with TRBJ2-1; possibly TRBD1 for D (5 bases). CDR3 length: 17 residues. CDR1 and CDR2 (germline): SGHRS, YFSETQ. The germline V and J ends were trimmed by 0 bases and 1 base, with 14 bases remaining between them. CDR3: CASSLGTIPTSYNEQFF. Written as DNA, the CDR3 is TGCGCCAGCAGCTTGGGGACAATTCCTACATCCTACAATGAGCAGTTCTTC.

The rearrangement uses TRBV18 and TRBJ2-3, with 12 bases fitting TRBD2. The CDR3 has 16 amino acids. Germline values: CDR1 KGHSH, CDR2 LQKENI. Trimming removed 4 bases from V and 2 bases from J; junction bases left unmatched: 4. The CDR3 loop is CASSQGLAGTTDTQYF. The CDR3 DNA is TGTGCCAGCTCACAAGGACTAGCGGGGACCACAGATACGCAGTATTTT.

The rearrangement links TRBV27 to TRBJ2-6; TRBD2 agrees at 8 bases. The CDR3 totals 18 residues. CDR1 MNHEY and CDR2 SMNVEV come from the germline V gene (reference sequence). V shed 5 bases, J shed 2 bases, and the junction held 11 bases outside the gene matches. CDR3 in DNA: TGTGCCAGCAGTCTGGCGGGGGGCCCCAGGGCTGGGGCCAACGTCCTGACTTTC. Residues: CASSLAGGPRAGANVLTF. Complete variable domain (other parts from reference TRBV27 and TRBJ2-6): EAQVTQNPRYLITVTGKKLTVTCSQNMNHEYMSWYRQDPGLGLRQIYYSMNVEVTDKGDVPEGYKVSRKEKRNFPLILESPSPNQTSLYFCASSLAGGPRAGANVLTFGAGSRLTVL.

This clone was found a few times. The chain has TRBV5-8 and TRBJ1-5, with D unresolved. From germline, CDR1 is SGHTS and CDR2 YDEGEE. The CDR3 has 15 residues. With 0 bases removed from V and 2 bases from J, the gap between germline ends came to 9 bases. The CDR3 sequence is CASSLGGRGNQPQHF. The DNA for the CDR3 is TGTGCCAGCAGCTTGGGTGGGCGCGGCAATCAGCCCCAGCATTTT. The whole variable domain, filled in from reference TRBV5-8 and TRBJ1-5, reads EAGVTQSPTHLIKTRGQQATLRCSPISGHTSVYWYQQALGLGLQFLLWYDEGEERNRGNFPPRFSGRQFPNYSSELNVNALELEDSALYLCASSLGGRGNQPQHFGDGTRLSIL.

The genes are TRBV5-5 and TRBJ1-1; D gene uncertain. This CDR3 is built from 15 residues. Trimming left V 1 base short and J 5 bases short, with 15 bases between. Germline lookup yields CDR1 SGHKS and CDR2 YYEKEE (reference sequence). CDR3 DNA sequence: TGTGCCAGCAGCTTGCGAGATTTCGCGGGTACTGAAGCTTTCTTT. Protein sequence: CASSLRDFAGTEAFF.

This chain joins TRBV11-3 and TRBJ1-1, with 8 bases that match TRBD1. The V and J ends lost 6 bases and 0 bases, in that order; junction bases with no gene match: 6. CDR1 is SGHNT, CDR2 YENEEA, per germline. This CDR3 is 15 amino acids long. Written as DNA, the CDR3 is TGTGCCAGCAGACGACAGGGGCTCTTGAACACTGAAGCTTTCTTT. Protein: CASRRQGLLNTEAFF.

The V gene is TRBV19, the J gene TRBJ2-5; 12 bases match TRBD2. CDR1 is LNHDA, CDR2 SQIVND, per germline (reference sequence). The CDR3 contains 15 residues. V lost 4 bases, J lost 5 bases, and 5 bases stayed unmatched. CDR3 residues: CASSSLAGGLETQYF. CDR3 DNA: TGTGCCAGTAGTAGTCTAGCGGGGGGGTTGGAGACCCAGTACTTC.

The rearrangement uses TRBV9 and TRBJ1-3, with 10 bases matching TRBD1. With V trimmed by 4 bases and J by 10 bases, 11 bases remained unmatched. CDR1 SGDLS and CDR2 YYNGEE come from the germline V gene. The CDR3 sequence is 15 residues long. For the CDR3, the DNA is TGTGCCAGCAGCCCTAGCTCGGGACAGGGGCCGACCATATATTTT. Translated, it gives CASSPSSGQGPTIYF.

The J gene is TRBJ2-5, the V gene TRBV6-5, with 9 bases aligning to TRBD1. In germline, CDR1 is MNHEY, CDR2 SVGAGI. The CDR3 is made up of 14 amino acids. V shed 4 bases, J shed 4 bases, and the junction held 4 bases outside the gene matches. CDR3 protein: CASSFGQGRETQYF. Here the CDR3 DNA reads TGTGCCAGCAGTTTTGGACAGGGGCGAGAGACCCAGTACTTC.

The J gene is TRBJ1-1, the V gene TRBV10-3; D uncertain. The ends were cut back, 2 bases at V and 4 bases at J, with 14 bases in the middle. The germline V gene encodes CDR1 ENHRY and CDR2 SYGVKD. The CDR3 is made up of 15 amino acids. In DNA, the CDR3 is TGTGCCATCAGTGAGGGATCGAATGGGCCCACTGAAGCTTTCTTT. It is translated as CAISEGSNGPTEAFF.

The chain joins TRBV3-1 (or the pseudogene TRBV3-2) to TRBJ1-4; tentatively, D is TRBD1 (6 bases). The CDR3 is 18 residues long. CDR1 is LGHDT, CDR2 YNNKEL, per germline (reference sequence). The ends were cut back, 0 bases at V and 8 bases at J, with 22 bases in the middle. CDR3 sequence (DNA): TGTGCCAGCAGCCAAGATCCCCCTTCTACAGGGTTTGGGGAAAAACTGTTTTTT. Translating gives CASSQDPPSTGFGEKLFF.